This T cell receptor beta chain was sequenced for a study of vaccination and CD4 T cells after COVID-19. The wider study: Nasal swab PCR had shown SARS-CoV-2 positivity in the convalescent patients (under ten mild cases, one severe case). For each participant, vaccination comprised two doses of either the BNT162b2 or the mRNA-1273 vaccine.

Regarding time point: late sampling 161 to 241 days after vaccination in a few convalescent patients. Treatment given: approximately 9-day PBMC culture with coronavirus spike peptide pools or control peptides (ViraFEST assay). Culture conditions combined fewer than 2.5 million PBMCs per well with 10 IU/ml IL-2 and around 9.2 ug/ml peptide pools. Study outcomes and limitations: Median SARS-CoV-2-reactive clonotypes rose from about 20 to 38, not significantly.

V gave up 4 bases and J gave up 5 bases, with 21 bases separating them. The CDR3 runs to 16 residues. CDR1 is DFQATT, CDR2 SNEGSKA, per germline (reference sequence). At the Johns Hopkins FTIC core, DNA taken from cultured CD4+ T cells was sequenced by way of the Oncomine TCR Beta short-read assay. TCRdb reanalysed the PCR reads using MiXCR and keeps one entry per CDR3 protein. The sample includes tens of thousands of distinct CDR3 sequences, approximately 38% seen only once; the top ten take 25% to 30%. For this clonotype: Its specificity is unknown.

The sample here was CD4+ T cells from blood, cultured in vitro, taken about 7 months after SARS-CoV-2 vaccination. The chain recombines TRBV20-1 with TRBJ1-5; D possibly corresponds to TRBD1 (5 bases). The TCR was taken from a human donor who had recovered from COVID-19. Written as DNA, the CDR3 is TGCAGTGCTAAGCAGGGCCTCCTAAATTCTCATCAGCCCCAGCATTTT. Translation gives CSAKQGLLNSHQPQHF.